One sample yielded the 16 T cell receptor beta chains listed below, sequenced in a study of blood T cell repertoires in COVID-19. Sequenced by immunoSEQ multiplex PCR; TCRdb stores in-frame clones only, minus some. The table records about 170,000 clones, less than 90% of them present only once. Material for sequencing was PBMCs or T cells enriched from blood (not recorded which). The receptor source for this set is a woman aged 45 to 65 who had recovered from COVID-19.

The chain joins TRBV5-8 to TRBJ2-7, with TRBD1 identical over 8 bases. In germline, CDR1 is SGHTS, CDR2 YDEGEE. CDR3 length: 17 residues. The ends lost 3 bases at V and 3 bases at J; junction bases unmatched: 14. In nucleotides, the CDR3 is TGTGCCAGCAGCTCGATCAGCCTCGGACAGGGCAACTACGAGCAGTACGTC. It yields the protein CASSSISLGQGNYEQYV.

This chain uses TRBV19 with TRBJ1-4; a possible D gene is TRBD1 (5 bases). The CDR3 consists of 15 residues. The germline V gene has CDR1 LNHDA and CDR2 SQIVND (reference sequence). The V gene lost 5 bases and the J gene lost 8 bases, with 18 bases spanning the gap. The CDR3 coding sequence is TGTGCCAGTAGTGCGTACAGGTCCAAGTACGAAAAACTGTTTTTT. It specifies CASSAYRSKYEKLFF.

The chain is built from TRBV27 and TRBJ2-1; weak D call: TRBD2 (5 bases). This CDR3 is 12 amino acids long. The V end was cut by 2 bases, the J end by 11 bases, with 10 bases between. Germline CDR1 and CDR2: MNHEY and SMNVEV (reference sequence). The CDR3 reads CASSLEGVQQFF. CDR3 nucleotide sequence: TGTGCCAGCAGTTTAGAGGGAGTCCAGCAGTTCTTC.

CDR3 DNA: TGTGCCAGCAGTTTGGGACAGGGGGCTGGAAACACCATATATTTT. It encodes CASSLGQGAGNTIYF. The gene calls are TRBV28 and TRBJ1-3, with 11 bases identical to TRBD1. Germline lookup yields CDR1 MDHEN and CDR2 SYDVKM. With V trimmed by 3 bases and J by 2 bases, 0 bases remained unmatched. The CDR3 contains 15 residues.

The chain carries TRBV6-5 and TRBJ2-2; 7 nucleotides match TRBD1. In germline, CDR1 is MNHEY, CDR2 SVGAGI. This CDR3 region has 15 residues. V shed 6 bases and J 4 bases; nucleotides not matched to a gene: 8. CDR3 nucleotide sequence: TGTGCCAGCAGAACTGGACAGGCCAGCACCGGGGAGCTGTTTTTT. Translating it yields CASRTGQASTGELFF.

The genes are TRBV20-1 and TRBJ2-3; the D is unclear. The germline V gene has CDR1 DFQATT and CDR2 SNEGSKA (reference sequence). Trimming cost V 7 bases and J 5 bases, with 10 bases left between them. The CDR3 is 11 residues long. CDR3 nucleotide sequence: TGCAGTGTCCCGCAGGTAGATACGCAGTATTTT. It encodes CSVPQVDTQYF.

This clone was recorded once. V and J are TRBV7-8 and TRBJ1-1; 7 bases align to TRBD1. CDR1 and CDR2 (germline): SGHVS, FQNEAQ. Trimming removed 4 bases from V and 5 bases from J; junction bases left unmatched: 7. The CDR3 covers 14 residues. The CDR3 is CASSWGDSGTEAFF. The CDR3 nucleotides are TGTGCCAGCAGCTGGGGGGACAGCGGAACTGAAGCTTTCTTT.

This chain joins TRBV18 and TRBJ1-2; TRBD1 matches at 9 bases. The germline CDR1 and CDR2 sequences are KGHSH and LQKENI. There are 13 residues in the CDR3. The trim removed 2 bases at V and 6 bases at J, leaving 1 base unmatched. CDR3 coding DNA: TGTGCCAGCTCACCAGGACAGGGGAATGGCTACACCTTC. This encodes CASSPGQGNGYTF.

The count of this clone is one. The chain links TRBV28 to TRBJ1-1, with D possibly matching TRBD1 (6 bases). This CDR3 comprises 14 residues. CDR1 is MDHEN and CDR2 is SYDVKM in the germline V gene. The germline V and J ends were trimmed by 6 bases and 4 bases, with 15 bases remaining between them. The CDR3 coding sequence is TGTGCCAGCAGATCCGCCCAGGGGCGCACTGAAGCTTTCTTT. Its translation is CASRSAQGRTEAFF.

The DNA for the CDR3 is TGTGCCAGCAGCTCCCGGACAGGGGGACACGAGCAGTACGTC. Protein sequence: CASSSRTGGHEQYV. The chain uses TRBV3-1 (or the pseudogene TRBV3-2) and TRBJ2-7, with TRBD1 matching 10 bases. V shed 5 bases, J shed 5 bases, and the junction held 6 bases outside the gene matches. This CDR3 region has 14 residues. CDR1 LGHDT and CDR2 YNNKEL come from the germline V gene (reference sequence).

The J gene is TRBJ2-5, the V gene TRBV29-1, with no clear D. Germline loops: CDR1 SQVTM, CDR2 ANQGSEA. CDR3 length: 10 amino acids. V lost 7 bases and J 5 bases, leaving 8 bases between the germline ends. CDR3 sequence (DNA): TGCAGCGGTGCCCAGGAGACCCAGTACTTC. Translating gives CSGAQETQYF.

The V and J genes are TRBV5-1 and TRBJ1-3, with TRBD1 identical over 7 bases. CDR3 length equals 16 residues. Germline loops: CDR1 SGHRS, CDR2 YFSETQ. V was pared by 0 bases and J by 4 bases, with 7 bases of the junction left unmatched. The CDR3 reads CASSLGPTGAGNTIYF. DNA for the CDR3: TGCGCCAGCAGCTTGGGCCCCACAGGGGCCGGAAACACCATATATTTT.

The chain carries TRBV27 and TRBJ2-1, with D possibly being TRBD2 (6 bases). CDR1 is MNHEY, CDR2 SMNVEV, per germline (reference sequence). CDR3 length equals 13 residues. V gave up 6 bases and J gave up 0 bases, with 6 bases separating them. The CDR3 sequence is CASSGSSYNEQFF. As DNA, the CDR3 is TGTGCCAGCAGCGGGAGCTCCTACAATGAGCAGTTCTTC.

There are a few counts of this clone. The chain is built from TRBV7-6 and TRBJ2-6; TRBD1 matches 7 bases. J was trimmed by 13 bases and V by 1 base; bases with no gene match: 10. Germline lookup yields CDR1 SGHVS and CDR2 FNYEAQ. The CDR3 covers 15 residues. CDR3 in amino acids: CASSLGATGAGVLTF. CDR3 in DNA: TGTGCCAGCAGCTTAGGCGCCACAGGGGCAGGGGTCCTGACTTTC.

The V call is TRBV7-9, the J call TRBJ1-1; tentatively, D is TRBD1 (5 bases). The V gene lost 4 bases and the J gene lost 5 bases, with 20 bases spanning the gap. CDR1 SEHNR and CDR2 FQNEAQ come from the germline V gene (reference sequence). This CDR3 spans 16 amino acids. The CDR3 spells CASSSLLGGGETEAFF. As DNA, the CDR3 is TGTGCCAGCAGCTCCCTTTTGGGGGGTGGAGAGACTGAAGCTTTCTTT.

The gene calls are TRBV9 and TRBJ2-6, with 11 nucleotides matching TRBD2. J was trimmed by 0 bases and V by 4 bases; bases with no gene match: 6. CDR1 is SGDLS, CDR2 YYNGEE, per germline. This CDR3 contains 18 residues. The CDR3 bases are TGTGCCAGCAGCCCGAGGACTAGCGGGCACTCTGGGGCCAACGTCCTGACTTTC. It yields the protein CASSPRTSGHSGANVLTF.